These T cell receptor beta chains were read from a single sample in a study of T cell responses to AZD1222 COVID-19 vaccine. This table comes from immunoSEQ multiplex PCR, and its TCRdb copy is limited to in-frame clones, with some not included. The table lists approximately 110,000 clones, about 85% of them singletons, with about 6.2% in the top ten. The input for sequencing was peripheral blood, taken on day 0 of AZD1222 vaccination. The origin of the receptors is an adult in good health. Each CDR3 is given without its conserved first and last residue. The order of the fields is D gene, V gene, CDR3 length, J gene, CDR3 protein. D genes are given only for firm matches.

D: NA
V: TRBV7-8
length: 14
J: TRBJ2-7
CDR3: ASSTRGSFSNYEQY

D: NA
V: TRBV6-6
length: 12
J: TRBJ1-5
CDR3: ASLEQGTDQPQH

D: NA
V: TRBV28
length: 10
J: TRBJ2-1
CDR3: ASSFRGNEQF

D: NA
V: TRBV12-5
length: 16
J: TRBJ1-1
CDR3: ASGLVLGEGLRNTEAF

D: NA
V: TRBV6-5
length: 9
J: TRBJ1-4
CDR3: ASPKDEKLF

D: TRBD2
V: TRBV7-6
length: 16
J: TRBJ2-3
CDR3: ASSPSGGAVVLGDTQY

D: NA
V: TRBV30
length: 9
J: TRBJ1-4
CDR3: ACTRGGKLF

D: TRBD1
V: TRBV28
length: 14
J: TRBJ1-5
CDR3: ASFLQGALGNQPQH

D: NA
V: TRBV5-6
length: 10
J: TRBJ2-1
CDR3: ASSVGGNEQF

D: NA
V: TRBV25-1
length: 13
J: TRBJ1-2
CDR3: ASAEGPGVAYGYT

D: NA
V: TRBV27
length: 13
J: TRBJ2-3
CDR3: ASSLLQYGTDTQY

D: NA
V: TRBV10-3
length: 10
J: TRBJ2-7
CDR3: ATASAVYEQY

D: TRBD1
V: TRBV29-1
length: 10
J: TRBJ1-2
CDR3: SAGTGTEGYT

D: NA
V: TRBV19
length: 13
J: TRBJ1-6
CDR3: ASSIRPRGGSPLH

D: NA
V: TRBV5-1
length: 12
J: TRBJ2-7
CDR3: ASRGRTDFDEQY

D: TRBD1
V: TRBV6-5
length: 14
J: TRBJ1-1
CDR3: ASSYGAGGPNTEAF

D: NA
V: TRBV24-1
length: 12
J: TRBJ2-3
CDR3: ATSDGRIVDTQY

D: TRBD2
V: TRBV3-1/TRBV3-2
length: 12
J: TRBJ2-7
CDR3: ASSQGTSGLEQY

D: NA
V: TRBV14
length: 14
J: TRBJ2-2
CDR3: ASSQWGRGEVGELF

D: TRBD1
V: TRBV6-2/TRBV6-3
length: 12
J: TRBJ2-7
CDR3: ASSSGGEAVEQY

D: TRBD2
V: TRBV18
length: 14
J: TRBJ2-1
CDR3: ASSPPERGAANEQF

D: NA
V: TRBV19
length: 10
J: TRBJ1-5
CDR3: ASRDTYQPQH

D: NA
V: TRBV28
length: 11
J: TRBJ2-5
CDR3: ASRLGGPGTQY

D: NA
V: TRBV28
length: 9
J: TRBJ1-2
CDR3: ASSSNYGYT

D: NA
V: TRBV6-5
length: 14
J: TRBJ2-3
CDR3: ASSYSAGSFTDTQY

D: NA
V: TRBV29-1
length: 9
J: TRBJ2-7
CDR3: SGGTMYEQY

D: NA
V: TRBV5-6
length: 11
J: TRBJ2-3
CDR3: ASSPPSTDTQY

D: NA
V: TRBV7-2
length: 11
J: TRBJ1-1
CDR3: ASSFRTNTEAF

D: NA
V: TRBV5-4
length: 17
J: TRBJ2-1
CDR3: ASSLQNPTLGASYNEQF

D: TRBD1
V: TRBV19
length: 13
J: TRBJ1-2
CDR3: ASSPGTGINYGYT

D: NA
V: TRBV5-5
length: 12
J: TRBJ1-5
CDR3: ASSLARSGQPQH

D: TRBD1
V: TRBV2
length: 12
J: TRBJ1-6
CDR3: ASRRDRSNSPLH

D: TRBD1
V: TRBV6-5
length: 12
J: TRBJ1-2
CDR3: ASSEPGTAYGYT

D: TRBD1
V: TRBV3-1/TRBV3-2
length: 13
J: TRBJ2-1
CDR3: ASSSSGTGYNEQF

D: NA
V: TRBV12-1
length: 16
J: TRBJ2-7
CDR3: ASSRDYEARGDSYEQY

D: TRBD1
V: TRBV5-6
length: 12
J: TRBJ1-1
CDR3: ASSQRTGNTEAF

D: TRBD1
V: TRBV19
length: 12
J: TRBJ1-2
CDR3: ASSIPGQVYGYT